The T cell receptor beta chain under discussion was sequenced for a study of T cells after yellow fever vaccination. The study, taken as a whole, reports: The study noted that FACS-sorted repertoires could contain abundant clonotypes contaminating from the bulk population. Most primary-vaccination clones recurred post-booster (roughly 96% CD4, roughly 90% CD8). Clonotypes found in both CD4 and CD8 compartments made up a small share.

Ten or more counts support this clonotype. The antigen is not known. TCRdb independently ran MiXCR on the 5' RACE reads; one entry per CDR3 protein. This table has approximately 300,000 distinct CDR3 sequences, 8.5% to 10% appearing once. This CDR3 spans 13 amino acids. From germline, CDR1 is SEHNR and CDR2 FQNEAQ (reference sequence). The V gene lost 3 bases and the J gene lost 2 bases, with 6 bases spanning the gap. The V gene is TRBV7-9, the J gene TRBJ2-3, with D unclear. The clonotype was recovered from a man between 18 and 35 years old who received the YFV17D yellow fever vaccine. This specimen was PBMCs, taken on the day of the first yellow fever vaccination. In DNA, the CDR3 is TGTGCCAGCAGCTTCCTGAACACAGATACGCAGTATTTT. Its protein product is CASSFLNTDTQYF.